This T cell receptor (beta chain) was recorded in a study of PD-1 blockade in classical Hodgkin lymphoma. The assay was immunoSEQ multiplex PCR, and TCRdb's table has in-frame clones only and misses some. The sample comprises about 98,000 clones, roughly 92% of which are singletons, and less than 3.5% rests with the top ten. Study results and caveats: CD4+ TCR diversity climbed significantly by C4D1, unlike CD8+ TCR diversity.

In the case of this clone: Its antigen remains unidentified.

Germline CDR1 MDHEN, CDR2 SYDVKM. The CDR3 runs 13 residues. Trimming took 5 bases from V and 7 from J, leaving 14 bases between them. After autologous stem cell transplantation all patients relapsed, and prior brentuximab vedotin exposure differed between cohorts. Specimen: peripheral blood mononuclear cells (PBMCs), collected at baseline. The TCR sequence derives from a human donor with classical Hodgkin lymphoma. This chain uses TRBV28 with TRBJ1-1; weak D call: TRBD1 (5 bases). CDR3 residues: CASSAPQTVEAFF. Written as DNA, the CDR3 is TGTGCCAGCAGTGCACCTCAGACAGTTGAAGCTTTCTTT.